Shown below are 22 T cell receptor beta chains from a single sample sequenced in a study of PD-1 blockade in mismatch repair-deficient tumors. Some clones are missing from TCRdb's copy, which holds only in-frame ones; the method was immunoSEQ multiplex PCR. Of roughly 120,000 clones listed, around three quarters are singletons. This material consisted of peripheral blood, taken roughly 60 weeks after starting pembrolizumab. The source is an adult with mismatch repair-deficient cancer.

In its sample, this clone was seen a few times. At one end the junction does not follow the germline gene, possibly because of a read error. The CDR3 DNA reads as TGTGCCAGCAGCTTTCCCGGAGACATGGACTTC. Amino acid sequence: CASSFPGDMDF. The chain links TRBV7-9 to TRBJ1-2; D gene uncertain. This CDR3 is 11 amino acids long. CDR1 and CDR2 from the germline V gene are SEHNR and FQNEAQ (reference sequence).

The chain has TRBV28 and TRBJ2-4, with TRBD1 matching 7 bases. The CDR3 sequence is 17 residues long. The ends lost 2 bases at V and 1 base at J; junction bases unmatched: 8. Germline V gene sequence: CDR1 MDHEN, CDR2 SYDVKM. CDR3: CASSLGTGDVAKNIQYF. CDR3 DNA sequence: TGTGCCAGCAGTTTAGGAACAGGGGATGTGGCCAAAAACATTCAGTACTTC.

The chain couples TRBV18 to TRBJ1-1; unclear D gene. V was cut by 3 bases and J by 6 bases, with 14 bases left in between. Looked up from germline, CDR1 is KGHSH and CDR2 is LQKENI. CDR3 length equals 14 residues. The CDR3 coding sequence is TGTGCCAGCTCACCCCCCAGTTTGGGCGCTGAAGCTTTCTTT. Translation: CASSPPSLGAEAFF.

This clone was counted a few times. The rearrangement joins TRBV29-1 to TRBJ1-5, with unresolved D. The CDR3 is 14 residues long. V lost 6 bases and J lost 5, with 17 bases in between. The germline gives CDR1 SQVTM, CDR2 ANQGSEA. CDR3 bases: TGCAGCGTCAAAGGTCTCGGGTCCGATCAGCCCCAGCATTTT. As protein: CSVKGLGSDQPQHF.

The J gene is TRBJ2-1, the V gene TRBV12-5, with TRBD1 matching 7 bases. The CDR3 has 14 residues. Per germline, CDR1 LGHNT and CDR2 FRNRAP. V trimming: 4 bases; J trimming: 6 bases; junction bases outside the gene matches: 6. CDR3 residues: CASGWPPGGNEQFF. DNA for the CDR3: TGTGCTAGTGGTTGGCCCCCAGGGGGCAATGAGCAGTTCTTC.

As DNA, the CDR3 is TGTGCCAGCAGCCTCAGGGGTCAGTTTGCCGAGCAGTACTTC. Protein sequence: CASSLRGQFAEQYF. This chain joins TRBV7-2 and TRBJ2-7, with D perhaps TRBD1 (6 bases). The CDR3 loop spans 14 amino acids. The germline V gene encodes CDR1 SGHTA and CDR2 FQGNSA. V lost 5 bases, J lost 6 bases, and 17 bases lay in between.

The rearrangement joins TRBV4-3 to TRBJ1-5; D is unresolved. Germline V gene lookup returns CDR1 LGHNA and CDR2 YSLEER. Trimming cost V 0 bases and J 4 bases, with 7 bases left between them. There are 14 residues in the CDR3. CDR3 nucleotide sequence: TGCGCCAGCAGCCAAGACGCGGAGAATCAGCCCCAGCATTTT. Amino acid sequence: CASSQDAENQPQHF.

The chain couples TRBV15 to TRBJ1-1; D is ambiguous. The V end lost 0 bases, the J end lost 1 base, and 3 bases lay between the germline ends. Germline CDR1 reads LNHNV; CDR2 reads YYDKDF (reference sequence). CDR3 size: 13 residues. CDR3: CATSREWNTEAFF. CDR3 bases: TGTGCCACCAGCAGAGAATGGAACACTGAAGCTTTCTTT.

The chain carries TRBV25-1 and TRBJ2-3; maybe TRBD1 (6 bases). The length of the CDR3 is 13 residues. CDR1 is MGHDK, CDR2 SYGVNS, per germline. V lost 5 bases, J lost 3 bases, and 9 bases lay in between. The DNA for the CDR3 is TGTGCCAGCAGTCTTCAGGGGACAGATACGCAGTATTTT. Translated, it gives CASSLQGTDTQYF.

V usage is TRBV7-2 and J usage is TRBJ1-2, with unresolved D. V dropped 3 bases and J dropped 6 bases, with 11 bases sitting between them. Germline assignment: CDR1 SGHTA and CDR2 FQGNSA. The CDR3 sequence is 13 residues long. The CDR3 spells CASSLPQLDGYTF. CDR3 nucleotide sequence: TGTGCCAGCAGCTTGCCACAGCTGGATGGCTACACCTTC.

This clone was detected only a few times. V usage is TRBV10-3 and J usage is TRBJ2-3, with 9 bases that match TRBD2. Germline assignment: CDR1 ENHRY and CDR2 SYGVKD. V shed 0 bases and J 5 bases; nucleotides not matched to a gene: 6. The CDR3 totals 16 residues. This CDR3 reads CAISESTAGGRDTQYF. The DNA for the CDR3 is TGTGCCATCAGTGAGTCGACAGCGGGAGGCCGAGATACGCAGTATTTT.

Here the CDR3 DNA reads TGTGCCAGCAGCCCCACTAGCGATAACACCGGGGAGCTGTTTTTT. It codes for CASSPTSDNTGELFF. The V call is TRBV28, the J call TRBJ2-2; TRBD2 agrees at 7 bases. V lost 6 bases and J lost 2; bases outside the gene matches: 6. CDR1 and CDR2 (germline): MDHEN, SYDVKM. This CDR3 is built from 15 residues.

The chain has TRBV5-4 and TRBJ2-7; D perhaps matches TRBD2 (6 bases). CDR3 length equals 14 residues. Germline-derived CDR1 and CDR2 are SGHNT and YYREEE (reference sequence). Trimming took 1 base from V and 2 from J, leaving 10 bases between them. The CDR3 protein is CASSLSGSAYEQYF. The CDR3 DNA reads as TGTGCCAGCAGCTTGAGCGGGTCAGCCTACGAGCAGTACTTC.

J is TRBJ2-7 and V is TRBV5-6; 8 bases are a match to TRBD2. CDR1 and CDR2 from the germline V gene are SGHDT and YYEEEE. The CDR3 loop spans 15 amino acids. Trimming at V came to 0 bases and at J to 3 bases, leaving 5 bases not matched to a gene. In DNA, the CDR3 is TGTGCCAGCAGCTTGGTTAGCGGGAATCTCTACGAGCAGTACTTC. This gives the protein CASSLVSGNLYEQYF.

This rearrangement joins TRBV4-3 to TRBJ2-3, with D possibly being TRBD2 (5 bases). This CDR3 comprises 15 residues. CDR1 and CDR2 from the germline V gene are LGHNA and YSLEER. V lost 0 bases to trimming and J lost 2 bases, with 9 bases between them. The CDR3, as DNA: TGCGCCAGCAGCCAAGACTTCCGGGACACAGATACGCAGTATTTT. Protein sequence: CASSQDFRDTDTQYF.

V usage is TRBV27 and J usage is TRBJ2-1; a weak D match, TRBD2 (6 bases). The CDR3 is made up of 14 amino acids. Germline lookup yields CDR1 MNHEY and CDR2 SMNVEV (reference sequence). V was pared by 2 bases and J by 5 bases, with 10 bases between. The DNA for the CDR3 is TGTGCCAGCAGTTTACGGCGGGGAAACAATGAGCAGTTCTTC. Its protein product is CASSLRRGNNEQFF.

The V call is TRBV5-4, the J call TRBJ1-2; D is uncertain. This CDR3 is 13 amino acids long. Trimming cost V 4 bases and J 2 bases, with 9 bases left between them. From germline, CDR1 is SGHNT and CDR2 YYREEE (reference sequence). CDR3 sequence: CASSPGVNYGYTF. The CDR3 region has the DNA TGTGCCAGCAGCCCCGGGGTAAACTATGGCTACACCTTC.

The chain employs TRBV11-2 and TRBJ2-2; D gene unclear. In germline, CDR1 is SGHAT, CDR2 FQNNGV. The V end was cut by 3 bases, the J end by 6 bases, with 5 bases between. The CDR3 totals 12 residues. CDR3 residues: CASSLSSGELFF. In DNA form, the CDR3 reads TGTGCCAGCAGCTTGTCTTCCGGGGAGCTGTTTTTT.

The genes are TRBV29-1 and TRBJ2-7, with D hard to call. Germline V gene sequence: CDR1 SQVTM, CDR2 ANQGSEA. V shed 0 bases and J shed 0 bases, with 6 bases lying between them. This CDR3 region has 13 residues. The chain's CDR3 is CSVEDPGSYEQYF. The DNA for the CDR3 is TGCAGCGTTGAAGATCCAGGCTCCTACGAGCAGTACTTC.

V is TRBV9 and J is TRBJ2-1; 10 bases are a match to TRBD2. The CDR3 loop spans 18 amino acids. CDR1 and CDR2 from the germline V gene are SGDLS and YYNGEE. V gave up 0 bases and J gave up 4 bases; unmatched junction bases: 10. CDR3 protein: CASSVEPSGRRFYNEQFF. Written as DNA, the CDR3 is TGTGCCAGCAGCGTAGAACCTAGCGGGAGACGTTTTTACAATGAGCAGTTCTTC.

This clone was observed a few times. CDR3: CASSATGGVEQYF. CDR3 bases: TGTGCCAGCAGCGCGACCGGCGGGGTCGAGCAGTACTTC. The gene calls are TRBV7-9 and TRBJ2-7, with D possibly matching TRBD2 (6 bases). The CDR3 loop spans 13 amino acids. Trimming took 5 bases from V and 6 from J, leaving 14 bases between them. Germline-derived CDR1 and CDR2 are SEHNR and FQNEAQ (reference sequence).

The V gene is TRBV5-1, the J gene TRBJ1-2; 9 bases align to TRBD1. The CDR3 is 14 residues long. Trimming cost V 3 bases and J 5 bases; bases outside gene matches: 5. Germline values: CDR1 SGHRS, CDR2 YFSETQ. The CDR3 spells CASSSSGTGYGYTF. The CDR3 region has the DNA TGCGCCAGCAGCTCATCCGGGACAGGGTATGGCTACACCTTC.